Following are 32 T cell receptor beta chains from one sample sequenced in a study of shared clonotypes between healthy human individuals. The data were produced by immunoSEQ multiplex PCR, yet TCRdb's version contains in-frame clones alone and is incomplete. The sample includes about 1 million clones, about 75% seen only once; the top ten take 1.5%. The sequenced sample was memory CD4+ T cells sorted from blood. Sample subset: CD45RA-negative fraction. The receptors derive from a man aged 18-30 years in good health.

The V gene is TRBV18, the J gene TRBJ2-7, with 10 nucleotides matching TRBD2. After removal of 5 bases from V and 5 bases from J, the junction contained 3 bases not matched to a gene. Germline CDR1 KGHSH, CDR2 LQKENI. CDR3 size: 13 residues. Here the CDR3 reads CASSRLAGDEQYF. CDR3 bases: TGTGCCAGCTCAAGGCTAGCGGGAGACGAGCAGTACTTC.

This clone was observed a handful of times. The chain carries TRBV6-1 and TRBJ2-5; tentative D call: TRBD2 (7 bases). CDR1 and CDR2 (germline): MNHNS, SASEGT. V lost 4 bases, J lost 4 bases, and 16 bases lay in between. This CDR3 is built from 15 residues. The CDR3 reads CASSVGGGQGETQYF. The CDR3 DNA reads TGTGCCAGCAGTGTAGGCGGGGGCCAGGGAGAGACCCAGTACTTC.

In regard to this clone: Distinct nucleotide sequences in the sample also encode this CDR3. The chain employs TRBV11-2 and TRBJ1-1; D is undetermined. The germline V gene encodes CDR1 SGHAT and CDR2 FQNNGV. Trimming shortened V by 1 base and J by 1 base, and 4 bases separated the two germline ends. This CDR3 contains 13 residues. The CDR3 coding sequence is TGTGCCAGCAGCTTAGCGGAGAACACTGAAGCTTTCTTT. Protein sequence: CASSLAENTEAFF.

The chain uses TRBV7-2 and TRBJ2-1, with D possibly being TRBD2 (5 bases). Trimming removed 5 bases at V and 3 bases at J, with 17 bases between. The CDR3 spans 16 residues. CDR1 is SGHTA and CDR2 is FQGNSA in the germline V gene. The CDR3, as DNA: TGTGCCAGCAGCCCCCCGGGGTGGGCGGGCTACAATGAGCAGTTCTTC. Residues: CASSPPGWAGYNEQFF.

The chain combines TRBV6-4 with TRBJ1-1; tentative D call: TRBD1 (5 bases). CDR1 is MRHNA, CDR2 SNTAGT, per germline. This CDR3 contains 14 residues. Trimming removed 5 bases at V and 6 bases at J, with 16 bases between. The CDR3 region is CASSYTQGAPEAFF. As DNA, the CDR3 is TGTGCCAGCAGTTACACCCAGGGAGCCCCTGAAGCTTTCTTT.

Details on this clone: The same CDR3 can be traced to other DNA sequences in this sample. The genes are TRBV5-1 and TRBJ2-3; D is tentatively TRBD1 or TRBD2 (5 bases each). Trimming left V 4 bases short and J 3 bases short, with 12 bases between. Per the germline V gene, CDR1 is SGHRS and CDR2 is YFSETQ. This CDR3 spans 14 amino acids. The CDR3 is CASSGGPGTDTQYF. In DNA, the CDR3 is TGCGCCAGCAGCGGGGGACCAGGGACAGATACGCAGTATTTT.

This rearrangement joins TRBV18 to TRBJ1-1, with TRBD1 matching 7 bases. The CDR3 consists of 13 residues. Germline assignment: CDR1 KGHSH and CDR2 LQKENI. Trimming at V came to 4 bases and at J to 7 bases, leaving 6 bases not matched to a gene. The CDR3 DNA reads TGTGCCAGCTCACAAAAAGGGGACAGTGAAGCTTTCTTT. Translated: CASSQKGDSEAFF.

The chain recombines TRBV4-1 with TRBJ1-2; D remains ambiguous. The CDR3 is 12 amino acids. Germline V gene lookup returns CDR1 MGHRA and CDR2 YSYEKL. V was shortened by 0 bases and J by 8 bases, with 7 bases between the two germline ends. The CDR3 reads CASSQDRKGYTF. The CDR3, as DNA: TGCGCCAGCAGCCAAGACAGGAAGGGCTACACCTTC.

The chain recombines TRBV20-1 with TRBJ2-1, with D uncertain. The ends were cut back, 0 bases at V and 7 bases at J, with 4 bases in the middle. From germline, CDR1 is DFQATT and CDR2 SNEGSKA (reference sequence). The CDR3 has 11 residues. CDR3: CSARETNEQFF. CDR3 nucleotides: TGCAGTGCTAGAGAGACTAATGAGCAGTTCTTC.

In this sample, this clone turned up a few times. The identical CDR3 is also encoded by other nucleotide sequences in the sample. V is TRBV19 and J is TRBJ2-5, with D possibly TRBD2 on 6 matching bases. V was shortened by 3 bases and J by 5 bases, with 10 bases between the two germline ends. Per germline, CDR1 LNHDA and CDR2 SQIVND (reference sequence). The CDR3 is made up of 13 amino acids. CDR3 nucleotides: TGTGCCAGTAGTATTCGGGAGCGGGAGACCCAGTACTTC. Its protein is CASSIRERETQYF.

The rearrangement links TRBV27 to TRBJ1-1; D remains unclear. Germline V gene data show CDR1 as MNHEY and CDR2 as SMNVEV (reference sequence). The CDR3 loop spans 13 amino acids. The V gene lost 8 bases and the J gene lost 1 base, with 11 bases spanning the gap. The CDR3 here is CASPPKGNTEAFF. The CDR3, as DNA: TGTGCCAGCCCTCCCAAAGGGAACACTGAAGCTTTCTTT.

V usage is TRBV5-1 and J usage is TRBJ2-3; TRBD1 aligns across 10 bases. Germline V gene lookup returns CDR1 SGHRS and CDR2 YFSETQ. The CDR3 contains 15 residues. V gave up 3 bases and J gave up 6 bases; unmatched junction bases: 7. This CDR3 reads CASSSRQGAGDTQYF. The CDR3 coding sequence is TGCGCCAGCAGCTCCCGACAGGGGGCTGGCGATACGCAGTATTTT.

The chain links TRBV2 to TRBJ2-1, with 8 bases identical to TRBD2. Trimming removed 4 bases from V and 4 bases from J; junction bases left unmatched: 12. The CDR3 sequence is 17 residues long. Germline V gene data show CDR1 as SNHLY and CDR2 as FYNNEI. The CDR3 reads CASSAPGSGGPYNEQFF. CDR3 bases: TGTGCCAGCAGTGCCCCGGGAAGCGGGGGCCCTTACAATGAGCAGTTCTTC.

The V and J genes are TRBV10-3 and TRBJ1-1; D perhaps matches TRBD1 (5 bases). Between the trimmed V and J ends, which lost 8 bases and 1 base, there was a span of 14 bases. The germline CDR1 and CDR2 sequences are ENHRY and SYGVKD. The CDR3 consists of 14 residues. The CDR3 spells CAIASGRWNTEAFF. As DNA, the CDR3 is TGTGCCATCGCGTCAGGGAGATGGAACACTGAAGCTTTCTTT.

This clone came up a few times. The genes are TRBV11-2 and TRBJ2-3, with 9 nucleotides matching TRBD2. The germline V gene encodes CDR1 SGHAT and CDR2 FQNNGV. The CDR3 sequence is 18 residues long. Trimming took 5 bases from V and 1 from J; bases not matched to a gene: 13. The DNA for the CDR3 is TGTGCCAGCAGCCCGAGGCGGGGGGGTCCGGGGCGCACAGATACGCAGTATTTT. It translates to CASSPRRGGPGRTDTQYF.

The chain couples TRBV10-3 to TRBJ2-3; either TRBD1 or TRBD2 may supply D (7 bases each). The V gene's germline CDR1 is ENHRY and CDR2 SYGVKD. The CDR3 is made up of 14 amino acids. V shed 8 bases and J shed 4 bases, with 16 bases lying between them. The CDR3 reads CAISGRGQADTQYF. For the CDR3, the DNA is TGTGCCATCTCAGGGAGGGGGCAGGCAGATACGCAGTATTTT.

The J gene is TRBJ2-6, the V gene TRBV4-3, with 8 nucleotides matching TRBD1. There are 16 residues in the CDR3. The V segment lost 1 base and the J segment 4 bases; nucleotides outside the gene matches: 3. CDR1 is LGHNA and CDR2 is YSLEER in the germline V gene. The CDR3 spells CASSQGQGAGANVLTF. DNA for the CDR3: TGCGCCAGCAGCCAAGGGCAGGGGGCCGGGGCCAACGTCCTGACTTTC.

This clone was detected a few times. The same CDR3 arises from other DNA sequences in this sample as well. The chain uses TRBV4-3 and TRBJ2-7; D tentatively reads TRBD1 or TRBD2 (5 bases each). This CDR3 has 15 amino acids. Germline CDR1 reads LGHNA; CDR2 reads YSLEER. V was pared by 0 bases and J by 3 bases, with 12 bases between. CDR3 protein: CASSQDRGAFYEQYF. The CDR3 DNA reads as TGCGCCAGCAGCCAAGATCGAGGGGCGTTCTACGAGCAGTACTTC.

This chain links TRBV6-1 with TRBJ1-1, with a possible D match to TRBD1 (6 bases). The V end lost 5 bases, the J end lost 4 bases, and 14 bases lay between the germline ends. This CDR3 spans 14 amino acids. Germline V gene lookup returns CDR1 MNHNS and CDR2 SASEGT. The CDR3 sequence: CASSRGDRSTEAFF. The CDR3 DNA follows: TGTGCCAGCAGTAGGGGCGACAGGAGCACTGAAGCTTTCTTT.

This chain links TRBV11-2 with TRBJ2-5; D call uncertain. The CDR3 covers 15 residues. Trimming pared 0 bases from V and 2 bases from J, leaving 10 bases between. The germline CDR1 and CDR2 sequences are SGHAT and FQNNGV. CDR3 region: CASSLEVLRQETQYF. CDR3 sequence (DNA): TGTGCCAGCAGCTTAGAGGTATTAAGGCAAGAGACCCAGTACTTC.

This clone was counted many times. The V and J genes are TRBV27 and TRBJ2-2; D remains unclear. This CDR3 region has 18 residues. Germline CDR1 and CDR2: MNHEY and SMNVEV (reference sequence). Trimming pared 7 bases from V and 5 bases from J, leaving 26 bases between. The CDR3 nucleotides are TGTGCCAGCACCTTTCCTAAGGTCTCGGACGTACGGACCGGGGAGCTGTTTTTT. It is translated as CASTFPKVSDVRTGELFF.

Points on this clone: This CDR3 is also generated by other DNA sequences in the sample. The chain joins TRBV2 to TRBJ1-5; 10 bases map to TRBD1. The CDR3 sequence is 14 residues long. The germline CDR1 and CDR2 sequences are SNHLY and FYNNEI. V dropped 3 bases and J dropped 7; count of bases not matched to a gene: 3. The CDR3 sequence: CASSEGQGSQPQHF. Written as DNA, the CDR3 is TGTGCCAGCAGTGAGGGACAGGGGAGCCAGCCCCAGCATTTT. Full variable domain (outside the CDR3, taken from reference TRBV2 and TRBJ1-5): EPEVTQTPSHQVTQMGQEVILRCVPISNHLYFYWYRQILGQKVEFLVSFYNNEISEKSEIFDDQFSVERPDGSNFTLKIRSTKLEDSAMYFCASSEGQGSQPQHFGDGTRLSIL.

The J gene is TRBJ1-2, the V gene TRBV7-2; a weak D match, TRBD1 (6 bases). The CDR3 sequence is 14 residues long. Germline V gene sequence: CDR1 SGHTA, CDR2 FQGNSA. V was trimmed by 6 bases and J by 7 bases, leaving 18 bases between them. Here the CDR3 DNA reads TGTGCCAGCAGTTACCAGGGGAGGATCGGTGGCTACACCTTC. Its translation is CASSYQGRIGGYTF. The full variable domain, in which reference TRBV7-2 and TRBJ1-2 provide the parts outside the CDR3, is GAGVSQSPSNKVTEKGKDVELRCDPISGHTALYWYRQSLGQGLEFLIYFQGNSAPDKSGLPSDRFSAERTGGSVSTLTIQRTQQEDSAVYLCASSYQGRIGGYTFGSGTRLTVV.

This CDR3 reads CASSLGGKSTYEQYF. The CDR3, as DNA: TGCGCCAGCAGCTTGGGGGGTAAATCGACCTACGAGCAGTACTTC. V and J are TRBV5-1 and TRBJ2-7; D unclear. The ends were cut back, 0 bases at V and 2 bases at J, with 12 bases in the middle. CDR3 length: 15 residues. The germline V gene has CDR1 SGHRS and CDR2 YFSETQ.

The chain couples TRBV18 to TRBJ2-5; D perhaps matches TRBD2 (5 bases). Trimming shortened V by 4 bases and J by 5 bases, and 14 bases separated the two germline ends. This CDR3 contains 14 residues. Germline CDR1 reads KGHSH; CDR2 reads LQKENI. Here the CDR3 reads CASSRPGSGETQYF. The CDR3 nucleotides read TGTGCCAGCTCACGGCCCGGGTCGGGGGAGACCCAGTACTTC.

J is TRBJ1-5 and V is TRBV19, with no clear D. The CDR3 covers 12 residues. The germline V and J ends were trimmed by 9 bases and 4 bases, with 10 bases remaining between them. Germline lookup yields CDR1 LNHDA and CDR2 SQIVND (reference sequence). CDR3 in amino acids: CASRSYNQPQHF. The CDR3 coding sequence is TGTGCCAGCAGGAGTTATAATCAGCCCCAGCATTTT.

The J gene is TRBJ2-7, the V gene TRBV18, with D unresolved. The ends were cut back, 2 bases at V and 0 bases at J, with 5 bases in the middle. Per the germline V gene, CDR1 is KGHSH and CDR2 is LQKENI. This CDR3 is built from 13 residues. This chain's CDR3 is CASSPSSSYEQYF. The CDR3 DNA is TGTGCCAGCTCACCATCGAGCTCCTACGAGCAGTACTTC.

The rearrangement uses TRBV19 and TRBJ1-3; 8 bases map to TRBD1. The germline CDR1 and CDR2 sequences are LNHDA and SQIVND (reference sequence). CDR3 length equals 15 residues. The V and J ends lost 5 bases and 1 base, in that order; junction bases with no gene match: 4. The DNA of the CDR3 is TGTGCCAGTAGTGATCAGGGGGCATCTGGAAACACCATATATTTT. Translated: CASSDQGASGNTIYF.

This clone was seen only a few times. The CDR3 nucleotides are TGTGCCTGGAGTGTGGGGTTGGGTGGGAATGAAAAACTGTTTTTT. This gives the protein CAWSVGLGGNEKLFF. V is TRBV30 and J is TRBJ1-4; no definite D call. The CDR3 consists of 15 residues. The germline V gene encodes CDR1 GTSNPN and CDR2 SVGIG (reference sequence). Between the trimmed V and J ends, which lost 0 bases and 5 bases, there was a span of 13 bases.

The chain carries TRBV5-4 and TRBJ2-2, with 11 nucleotides matching TRBD2. CDR3 length: 18 amino acids. Germline CDR1 and CDR2: SGHNT and YYREEE (reference sequence). Trimming took 2 bases from V and 1 from J; bases not matched to a gene: 7. The CDR3 bases are TGTGCCAGCAGCTTTGACACTAGCGGGAGCAGGAACACCGGGGAGCTGTTTTTT. As protein: CASSFDTSGSRNTGELFF.

This clone was detected only a few times. V and J are TRBV5-1 and TRBJ1-1; D unresolved. This CDR3 is 14 amino acids long. Per the germline V gene, CDR1 is SGHRS and CDR2 is YFSETQ. V shed 7 bases and J shed 0 bases, with 13 bases lying between them. For the CDR3, the DNA is TGCGCCAGCCACCCCGGCAGGATGAACACTGAAGCTTTCTTT. Its protein product is CASHPGRMNTEAFF. Filled out from reference TRBV5-1 and TRBJ1-1, the complete variable domain reads KAGVTQTPRYLIKTRGQQVTLSCSPISGHRSVSWYQQTPGQGLQFLFEYFSETQRNKGNFPGRFSGRQFSNSRSEMNVSTLELGDSALYLCASHPGRMNTEAFFGQGTRLTVV.

The chain is built from TRBV4-1 and TRBJ1-1; no clear D gene. Germline values: CDR1 MGHRA, CDR2 YSYEKL. This CDR3 contains 15 residues. V lost 6 bases to trimming and J lost 1 base, with 15 bases between them. The CDR3 spells CASSPNQNTNTEAFF. The CDR3 DNA is TGCGCCAGCAGTCCGAACCAGAATACGAACACTGAAGCTTTCTTT.